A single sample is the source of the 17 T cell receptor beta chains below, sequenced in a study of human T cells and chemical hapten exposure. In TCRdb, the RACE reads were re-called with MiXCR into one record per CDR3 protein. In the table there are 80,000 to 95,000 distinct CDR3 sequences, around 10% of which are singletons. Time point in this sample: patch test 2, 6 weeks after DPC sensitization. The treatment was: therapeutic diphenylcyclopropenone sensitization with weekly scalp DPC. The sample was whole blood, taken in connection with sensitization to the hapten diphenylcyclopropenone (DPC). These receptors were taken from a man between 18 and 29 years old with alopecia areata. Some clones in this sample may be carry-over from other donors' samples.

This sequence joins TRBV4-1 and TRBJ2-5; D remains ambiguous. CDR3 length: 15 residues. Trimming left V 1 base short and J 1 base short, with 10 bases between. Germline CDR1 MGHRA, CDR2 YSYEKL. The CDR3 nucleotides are TGCGCCAGCAGCCAAGTTGGCCTGGTCCAAGAGACCCAGTACTTC. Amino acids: CASSQVGLVQETQYF.

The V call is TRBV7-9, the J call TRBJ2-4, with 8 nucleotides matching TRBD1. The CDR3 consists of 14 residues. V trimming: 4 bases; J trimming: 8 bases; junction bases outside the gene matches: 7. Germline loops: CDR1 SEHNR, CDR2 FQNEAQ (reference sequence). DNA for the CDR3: TGTGCCAGCAGCTCCGGACAGGGCTACCACATTCAGTACTTC. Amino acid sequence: CASSSGQGYHIQYF.

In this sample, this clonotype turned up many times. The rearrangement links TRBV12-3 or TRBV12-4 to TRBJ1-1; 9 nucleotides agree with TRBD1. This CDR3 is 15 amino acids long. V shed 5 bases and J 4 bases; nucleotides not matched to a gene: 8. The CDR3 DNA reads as TGTGCCAGCAGTCCGCAGACAGGGGGGTTCACTGAAGCTTTCTTT. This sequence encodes CASSPQTGGFTEAFF.

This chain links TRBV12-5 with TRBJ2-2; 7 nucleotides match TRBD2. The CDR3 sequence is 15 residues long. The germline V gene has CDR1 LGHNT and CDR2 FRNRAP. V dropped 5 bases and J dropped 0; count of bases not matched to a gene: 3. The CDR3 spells CASGKRGANTGELFF. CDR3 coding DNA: TGTGCTAGTGGTAAACGGGGGGCGAACACCGGGGAGCTGTTTTTT. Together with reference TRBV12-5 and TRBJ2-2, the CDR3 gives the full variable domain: DARVTQTPRHKVTEMGQEVTMRCQPILGHNTVFWYRQTMMQGLELLAYFRNRAPLDDSGMPKDRFSAEMPDATLATLKIQPSEPRDSAVYFCASGKRGANTGELFFGEGSRLTVL.

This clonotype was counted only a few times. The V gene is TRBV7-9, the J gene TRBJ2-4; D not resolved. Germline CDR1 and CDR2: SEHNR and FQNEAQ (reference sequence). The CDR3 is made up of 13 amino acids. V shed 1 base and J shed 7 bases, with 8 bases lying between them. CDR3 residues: CASSLGVENIQYF. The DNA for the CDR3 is TGTGCCAGCAGCTTAGGCGTAGAGAACATTCAGTACTTC.

Here the CDR3 DNA reads TGTGCCAGCACCACTACGGGGGGATTTAACACCGGGGAGCTGTTTTTT. Translated: CASTTTGGFNTGELFF. V is TRBV7-9 and J is TRBJ2-2; 7 bases line up with TRBD2. The CDR3 contains 16 residues. CDR1 and CDR2 (germline): SEHNR, FQNEAQ (reference sequence). After removal of 7 bases from V and 2 bases from J, the junction contained 10 bases not matched to a gene.

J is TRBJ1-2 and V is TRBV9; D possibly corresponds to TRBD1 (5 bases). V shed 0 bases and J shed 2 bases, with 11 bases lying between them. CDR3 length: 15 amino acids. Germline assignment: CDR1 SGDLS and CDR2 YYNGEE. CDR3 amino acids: CASSVGLGANYGYTF. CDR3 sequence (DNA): TGTGCCAGCAGCGTAGGTCTAGGGGCCAACTATGGCTACACCTTC.

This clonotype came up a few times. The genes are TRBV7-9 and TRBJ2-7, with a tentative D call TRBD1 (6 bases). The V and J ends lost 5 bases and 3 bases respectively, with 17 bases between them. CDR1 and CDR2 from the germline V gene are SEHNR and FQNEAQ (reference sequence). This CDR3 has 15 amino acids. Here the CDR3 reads CASSPEVGAGYEQYV. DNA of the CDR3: TGTGCCAGCAGCCCCGAGGTGGGGGCCGGCTACGAGCAGTACGTC.

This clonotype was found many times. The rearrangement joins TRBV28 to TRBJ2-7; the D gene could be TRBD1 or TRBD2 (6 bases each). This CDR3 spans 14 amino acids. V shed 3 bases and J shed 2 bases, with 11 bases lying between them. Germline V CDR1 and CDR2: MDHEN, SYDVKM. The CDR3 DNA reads TGTGCCAGCAGTTTGAGTCGGGGGCCCTACGAGCAGTACTTC. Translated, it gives CASSLSRGPYEQYF.

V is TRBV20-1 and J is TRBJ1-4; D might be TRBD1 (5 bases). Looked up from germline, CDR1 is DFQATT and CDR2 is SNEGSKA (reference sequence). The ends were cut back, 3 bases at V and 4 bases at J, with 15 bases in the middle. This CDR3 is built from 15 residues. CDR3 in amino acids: CSARPTGRVNEKLFF. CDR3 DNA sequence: TGCAGTGCTAGGCCTACGGGACGGGTTAATGAAAAACTGTTTTTT.

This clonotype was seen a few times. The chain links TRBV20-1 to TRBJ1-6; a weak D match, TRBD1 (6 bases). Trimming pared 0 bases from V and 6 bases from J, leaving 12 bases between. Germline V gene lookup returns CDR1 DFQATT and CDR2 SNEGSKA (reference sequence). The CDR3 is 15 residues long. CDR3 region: CSARDSNRVNSPLHF. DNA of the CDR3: TGCAGTGCTAGAGATTCAAACAGGGTTAATTCACCCCTCCACTTT.

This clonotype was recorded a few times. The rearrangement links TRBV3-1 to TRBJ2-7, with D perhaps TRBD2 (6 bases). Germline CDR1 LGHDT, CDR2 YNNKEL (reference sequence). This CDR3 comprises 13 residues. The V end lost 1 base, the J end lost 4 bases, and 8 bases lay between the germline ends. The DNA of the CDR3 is TGTGCCAGCAGCCAAGGGGACTCGTACGAGCAGTACGTC. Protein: CASSQGDSYEQYV.

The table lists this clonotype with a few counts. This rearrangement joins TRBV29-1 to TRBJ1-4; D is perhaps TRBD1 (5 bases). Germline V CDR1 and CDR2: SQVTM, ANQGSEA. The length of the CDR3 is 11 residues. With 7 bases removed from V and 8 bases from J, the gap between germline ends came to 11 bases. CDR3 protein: CSAKTAEKLFF. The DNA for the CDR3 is TGCAGCGCTAAGACAGCAGAAAAACTGTTTTTT.

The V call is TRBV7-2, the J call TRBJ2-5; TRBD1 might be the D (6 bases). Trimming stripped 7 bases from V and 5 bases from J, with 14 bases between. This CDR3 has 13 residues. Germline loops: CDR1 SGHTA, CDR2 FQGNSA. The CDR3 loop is CASTHRDRETQYF. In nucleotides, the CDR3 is TGTGCCAGCACTCACAGGGACCGGGAGACCCAGTACTTC. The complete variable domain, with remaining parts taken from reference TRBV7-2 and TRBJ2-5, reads GAGVSQSPSNKVTEKGKDVELRCDPISGHTALYWYRQSLGQGLEFLIYFQGNSAPDKSGLPSDRFSAERTGGSVSTLTIQRTQQEDSAVYLCASTHRDRETQYFGPGTRLLVL.

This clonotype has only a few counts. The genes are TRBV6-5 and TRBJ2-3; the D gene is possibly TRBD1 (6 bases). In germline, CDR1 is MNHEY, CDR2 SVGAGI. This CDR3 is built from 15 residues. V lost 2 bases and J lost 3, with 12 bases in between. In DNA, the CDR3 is TGTGCCAGCAGTTACCCGTCAGGGGAAACAGATACGCAGTATTTT. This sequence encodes CASSYPSGETDTQYF.

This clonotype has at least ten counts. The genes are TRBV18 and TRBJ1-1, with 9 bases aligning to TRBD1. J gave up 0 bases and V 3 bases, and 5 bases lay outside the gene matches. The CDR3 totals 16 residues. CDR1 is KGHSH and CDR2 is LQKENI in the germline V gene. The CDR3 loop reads CASSPQQGAMNTEAFF. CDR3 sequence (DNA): TGTGCCAGCTCACCGCAACAGGGGGCTATGAACACTGAAGCTTTCTTT.

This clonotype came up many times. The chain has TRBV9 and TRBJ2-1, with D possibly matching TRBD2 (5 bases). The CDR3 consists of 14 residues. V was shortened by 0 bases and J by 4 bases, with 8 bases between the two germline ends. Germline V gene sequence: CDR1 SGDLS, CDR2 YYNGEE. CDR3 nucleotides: TGTGCCAGCAGCGTAGGGTCGGGGTACAATGAGCAGTTCTTC. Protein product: CASSVGSGYNEQFF.